The TCR beta chain under discussion was sequenced for a study of response to subunit inactivated influenza vaccine. In its sample, this clonotype was seen many times. Its antigen is currently unknown. TCRdb itself ran the RT-PCR reads through MiXCR, one entry per CDR3 protein. The data contain about 310,000 distinct CDR3 sequences, 22% of them singletons. Findings and caveats of the study: Few additional T cells are recruited per seasonal influenza vaccination, authors suggested.

The V and J ends lost 3 bases and 5 bases respectively, with 11 bases between them. This CDR3 has 14 residues. The sample was PBMCs from blood, taken roughly 20 months after vaccination. The genes are TRBV12-3 or TRBV12-4 and TRBJ1-5; D is undetermined. The clonotype comes from a man between 50 and 69 years old who received an inactivated influenza vaccine. For the CDR3, the DNA is TGTGCCAGCAGTTTTCTGGACTCCCATCAGCCCCAGCATTTT. Its protein product is CASSFLDSHQPQHF.